The rows below give T cell receptor beta chains drawn from one sample of a study of T cell repertoires in cytomegalovirus infection. These receptors have no identified antigens. TCRdb reprocessed the reads with MiXCR, giving one entry per CDR3 protein. The top ten clones hold 48% of a sample with 570,000 or so distinct CDR3 sequences, around two fifths of them seen once. Source: cultured PBMCs, taken from culture after CMV antigen stimulation. These receptors all come from a human donor in good health (CMV status not recorded). Some clones in this sample may be carry-over from other donors' samples. CDR3s include the opening cysteine and the closing phenylalanine or tryptophan. The order of the fields is clone size, V gene, D gene, J gene, CDR3 protein, CDR3 DNA. D genes are given only for firm matches. Expanded clones get a size class; other rows say once, few or many, or leave the size out.

>-|TRBV20-1|-|TRBJ1-5
CSATLTADSNQPQHF
TGCAGTGCTACCCTGACAGCCGATAGCAATCAGCCCCAGCATTTT
>-|TRBV11-2|TRBD2|TRBJ2-3
CASSLARLAGTWDTQYF
TGTGCCAGCAGCTTAGCACGACTAGCGGGGACGTGGGATACGCAGTATTTT
>-|TRBV19|-|TRBJ1-2
CASSKAPGQPYGYTF
TGTGCCAGTAGTAAGGCCCCAGGACAGCCTTATGGCTACACCTTC
>-|TRBV7-8|-|TRBJ2-7
CASSFKKTYYEQYF
TGTGCCAGCAGCTTTAAGAAAACCTACTACGAGCAGTACTTC
>few|TRBV4-1|-|TRBJ2-7
CASSPRGSQVYEQYF
TGCGCCAGCAGCCCTCGGGGGTCACAGGTTTACGAGCAGTACTTC
>-|TRBV6-6|TRBD1|TRBJ2-5
CASSRRGQGETQYF
TGTGCCAGCAGTCGACGGGGACAGGGAGAGACCCAGTACTTC
>-|TRBV12-5|-|TRBJ1-4
CASGPGQRNEKLFF
TGTGCTAGTGGCCCCGGGCAGAGGAATGAAAAACTGTTTTTT
>-|TRBV29-1|TRBD1|TRBJ2-7
CSATGQQVYEQYF
TGCAGCGCGACAGGGCAGCAGGTCTACGAGCAGTACTTC
>-|TRBV7-1|TRBD2|TRBJ2-3
CASRRSSGYTDTRYF
TGTGCCAGCAGGAGGTCTAGCGGCTACACAGATACGCGGTATTTT
>-|TRBV28|TRBD2|TRBJ2-3
CASSFPPGLAGGNTQYF
TGTGCCAGCAGTTTCCCCCCTGGACTAGCGGGGGGGAATACGCAGTATTTT
>-|TRBV20-1|-|TRBJ2-7
CSAPGRAPPYEQYF
TGCAGTGCTCCGGGACGGGCACCTCCCTACGAGCAGTACTTC
>few|TRBV7-9|-|TRBJ1-3
CASNGGWSGNTIYF
TGTGCCAGCAACGGAGGGTGGTCGGGAAACACCATATATTTT
>few|TRBV6-1|-|TRBJ2-3
CASSEDWLTDTQYF
TGTGCCAGCAGTGAAGATTGGTTAACAGATACGCAGTATTTT
>-|TRBV6-2/TRBV6-3|-|TRBJ2-5
CASKKGQAGETQYF
TGTGCCAGCAAAAAAGGACAGGCGGGGGAGACCCAGTACTTC
>-|TRBV2|-|TRBJ2-3
CASSRFWSTDTQYF
TGTGCCAGCAGCAGGTTCTGGAGCACAGATACGCAGTATTTT
>few|TRBV2|-|TRBJ2-5
CASREDWRLETQYF
TGTGCCAGCAGAGAGGACTGGCGCCTGGAGACCCAGTACTTC
>-|TRBV7-4|-|TRBJ2-7
CASSRPDEQYF
TGTGCCAGCAGCCGGCCCGACGAGCAGTACTTC
>few|TRBV4-1|-|TRBJ1-1
CASSQDATDHTEAFF
TGCGCCAGCAGCCAAGACGCCACCGATCACACTGAAGCTTTCTTT
>-|TRBV28|-|TRBJ2-5
CASSFPGAGWETQYF
TGTGCCAGCAGTTTTCCAGGGGCTGGGTGGGAGACCCAGTACTTC
>-|TRBV11-2|-|TRBJ2-3
CASSLVIVDTQYF
TGTGCCAGCAGCTTAGTTATCGTGGATACGCAGTATTTT
>-|TRBV5-1|TRBD1|TRBJ2-7
CASSLEGQGFPYEQYF
TGCGCCAGCAGCTTGGAGGGACAGGGGTTCCCGTACGAGCAGTACTTC
>few|TRBV7-2|-|TRBJ2-1
CASSWLLGRDNEQFF
TGTGCCAGCAGCTGGCTCCTGGGACGGGACAATGAGCAGTTCTTC
>-|TRBV7-9|-|TRBJ2-1
CASSSSRFLPGRGYNEQFF
TGTGCCAGCAGCTCCTCCCGCTTCCTCCCGGGCCGCGGATACAATGAGCAGTTCTTC
>-|TRBV12-3/TRBV12-4|TRBD2|TRBJ2-7
CASRGLAGGPGEQYF
TGTGCCAGCAGGGGACTAGCGGGGGGCCCGGGGGAGCAGTACTTC
>-|TRBV29-1|TRBD2|TRBJ2-5
CSVGSGGPPGTQYF
TGCAGCGTTGGTAGCGGGGGACCTCCGGGAACCCAGTACTTC
>few|TRBV11-2|-|TRBJ1-6
CASSPGVNNSPLHF
TGTGCCAGCAGCCCGGGTGTTAATAATTCACCCCTCCACTTT
>few|TRBV7-2|TRBD2|TRBJ2-3
CASSFLAGYTDTQYF
TGTGCCAGCAGCTTTCTAGCGGGGTACACAGATACGCAGTATTTT
>-|TRBV19|-|TRBJ1-1
CASSIDPSWGSEAFF
TGTGCCAGTAGTATAGATCCGTCCTGGGGCTCTGAAGCTTTCTTT
>-|TRBV19|-|TRBJ2-4
CASTSGLIAKNIQYF
-
>-|TRBV6-6|TRBD1|TRBJ1-4
CASKSWTGEGKLFF
TGTGCCAGCAAGTCTTGGACAGGGGAAGGAAAACTGTTTTTT
>-|TRBV25-1|-|TRBJ2-1
CASSERGGAFNEQFF
TGTGCCAGCAGTGAGCGTGGGGGAGCCTTCAATGAGCAGTTCTTC
>few|TRBV12-3/TRBV12-4|-|TRBJ2-5
CASSRAGEGPQETQYF
TGTGCCAGCAGTCGGGCAGGAGAAGGTCCACAAGAGACCCAGTACTTC
>-|TRBV7-2|-|TRBJ2-7
CASSSTTGPYEQYF
TGTGCCAGCAGCTCTACGACAGGTCCCTACGAGCAGTACTTC
>-|TRBV27|-|TRBJ2-7
CASRAPLTYEQYF
TGTGCCAGCAGGGCCCCGCTTACTTACGAGCAGTACTTC
>few|TRBV7-9|-|TRBJ2-4
CASTSLRLAKNIQYF
TGTGCCAGCACCTCGTTGCGGTTAGCCAAAAACATTCAGTACTTC
>-|TRBV7-2|TRBD1|TRBJ1-2
CASSLGTGQGYTF
TGTGCCAGCAGCTTAGGGACAGGGCAAGGCTACACCTTC
>-|TRBV7-8|TRBD2|TRBJ2-1
CASSLGGTSGNEQFF
TGTGCCAGCAGCTTAGGGGGGACTAGCGGAAATGAGCAGTTCTTC
>few|TRBV7-6|TRBD1|TRBJ2-7
CASSLRGQNYEQYF
TGTGCCAGCAGCTTAAGGGGACAGAACTACGAGCAGTACTTC
>few|TRBV4-3|TRBD1|TRBJ2-2
CASSQSPTGYTGELFF
TGCGCCAGCAGCCAATCCCCGACAGGGTACACCGGGGAGCTGTTTTTT
>-|TRBV10-2|TRBD2|TRBJ2-5
CASSGPGTSGGETQYF
TGCGCCAGCAGTGGACCCGGGACTAGCGGGGGGGAGACCCAGTACTTC
>few|TRBV11-3|-|TRBJ2-5
CASSLDVQETQYF
TGTGCCAGCAGCTTAGACGTACAAGAGACCCAGTACTTC
>-|TRBV2|-|TRBJ2-2
CASSAQSSGELFF
TGTGCCAGCAGCGCTCAGTCGAGCGGGGAGCTGTTTTTT
>few|TRBV25-1|-|TRBJ1-6
CASLPGGSSYNSPLHF
TGTGCCAGCCTCCCGGGGGGAAGCTCCTATAATTCACCCCTCCACTTT